Below, 7 T cell receptor beta chains from the same sample are listed, as sequenced in a study of metastatic and nonmetastatic thyroid tumors. TCRdb re-called the PCR reads with MiXCR. The sample holds roughly 83,000 clones, under 15% seen once. None of the patients had undergone any treatment ahead of thyroid surgery. What was sequenced was blood. These receptors were taken from a female donor with papillary thyroid cancer or a benign thyroid nodule (not recorded which). Some clones in this sample may be carry-over from other donors' samples.

This clone was detected many times. The chain recombines TRBV13 with TRBJ2-1; possibly TRBD1 for D (5 bases). This CDR3 contains 12 residues. Trimming took 5 bases from V and 10 from J, leaving 12 bases between them. Germline loops: CDR1 PRHDT, CDR2 FYEKMQ (reference sequence). CDR3 sequence (DNA): TGTGCCAGCAGCCCAGGGTACGGGGAGCAGTTCTTC. Encoded protein: CASSPGYGEQFF. The full variable domain, with the rest looked up from reference TRBV13 and TRBJ2-1, is AAGVIQSPRHLIKEKRETATLKCYPIPRHDTVYWYQQGPGQDPQFLISFYEKMQSDKGSIPDRFSAQQFSDYHSELNMSSLELGDSALYFCASSPGYGEQFFGPGTRLTVL.

This clone has a count of ten or more. CDR3 residues: CSASRSSYEQYF. CDR3 in DNA: TGCAGTGCTAGTCGGAGCTCCTACGAGCAGTACTTC. This chain joins TRBV20-1 and TRBJ2-7; D gene unclear. V lost 3 bases to trimming and J lost 0 bases, with 6 bases between them. Germline CDR1 reads DFQATT; CDR2 reads SNEGSKA (reference sequence). The CDR3 loop spans 12 amino acids.

This clone was observed many times. The same CDR3 also results from other DNA sequences found in this sample. V and J are TRBV7-3 and TRBJ2-2, with 13 bases fitting TRBD2. J lost 0 bases, V lost 1 base, and 5 bases had no gene match. The CDR3 is made up of 19 amino acids. The germline V gene has CDR1 SGHTA and CDR2 FQGTGA. CDR3 in amino acids: CASSLRLAGGGTNTGELFF. The CDR3 bases are TGTGCCAGCAGCTTAAGACTAGCGGGGGGCGGGACGAACACCGGGGAGCTGTTTTTT.

This clone has at least ten counts. V gene TRBV28 combines with J gene TRBJ2-7, with TRBD2 as a possible D gene (6 bases). Germline CDR1 reads MDHEN; CDR2 reads SYDVKM. This CDR3 is 14 amino acids long. Trimming shortened V by 3 bases and J by 2 bases, and 11 bases separated the two germline ends. DNA for the CDR3: TGTGCCAGCAGTTTCCAGGGAGGTACCTACGAGCAGTACTTC. Encoded protein: CASSFQGGTYEQYF.

Concerning this clone itself: This may stem from a read error, because a much larger clone lies one nucleotide away. This chain uses TRBV4-2 with TRBJ1-4; 7 bases align to TRBD1. This CDR3 has 16 amino acids. From germline, CDR1 is LGHNA and CDR2 YNFKEQ. The CDR3 sequence: CASSLRDSATNEKLSF. The CDR3 DNA follows: TGTGCCAGCAGCCTCCGGGACAGTGCAACTAATGAAAAACTGTCTTTT.

This clone came up a few times. The rearrangement joins TRBV12-3 or TRBV12-4 to TRBJ2-7; TRBD1 matches 7 bases. The CDR3 totals 13 residues. The trim removed 3 bases at V and 9 bases at J, leaving 8 bases unmatched. The CDR3 is CASSFSGGSAQYF. The CDR3 DNA reads TGTGCCAGCAGTTTTTCAGGGGGATCGGCGCAGTACTTC.

Many counts were recorded for this clone. The chain links TRBV11-2 to TRBJ1-5; D unresolved. This CDR3 region has 13 residues. Per germline, CDR1 SGHAT and CDR2 FQNNGV. Trimming removed 4 bases at V and 5 bases at J, with 9 bases between. In nucleotides, the CDR3 is TGTGCCAGCAGCTATGACACTTATCAGCCCCAGCATTTT. It yields the protein CASSYDTYQPQHF.